This TCR beta chain is drawn from a study of blood T cell repertoires in COVID-19 (dated by TCRdb to about 2020). With respect to the entire study: Samples covering the acute and convalescent phases of COVID-19 were provided by collaborators in the United States, Italy and Spain. The material from the prospective study consisted of cDNA or gDNA derived from T cells, B-cell-depleted T cells, or PBMCs. Deeply sampled blood TCRbeta repertoires from subjects exposed to, actively infected with, or recovered from COVID-19 were included in the dataset. A freely available public database, intended as a resource for researchers studying the immune response to SARS-CoV-2, is where the repertoires were released. The samples were drawn from two sources: the first 160 participants of the ongoing ImmuneRACE study, and approximately 1,300 subjects contributed by 6 global collaborators. Sample metadata almost always included a de-identified subject ID, COVID-19 status, age in years and sex. Where available, HLA class I and class II types were obtained from metadata supplied by the sample provider rather than from assay-based typing.

V gives up 0 bases and J gives up 0 bases, and the segment between their germline ends measures 8 bases. CDR1 and CDR2, looked up from the germline V gene, are SGHAT and FQNNGV. The CDR3 numbers 15 residues from cysteine through phenylalanine. CDR3 DNA is the only sequence kept; it has 45 bases, read in frame from the first base. The immunoSEQ Assay, a bias-controlled multiplex PCR, was used to amplify TCRbeta CDR3 regions from genomic DNA. In the paper's pipeline: The number of nucleated cells in each sample was estimated by amplification of reference gene primers within the assay. To quantify the absolute abundance of each unique TCRbeta CDR3 rearrangement, sequence reads were collapsed and filtered. Productive Simpson clonality was computed per sample as the square root of Simpson's diversity index over productive rearrangements. Entries here come from immuneACCESS through TCRdb and include only in-frame sequences with V and J called. Some clones fail to appear in such tables; in the studies checked, an unresolved V gene covers under half of the shortfall, and the cause of the remainder is unknown. V, J and clone size are taken as reported in that table, and D and trimming were inferred from the DNA itself. For this sample the table gives fewer than 450,000 clones, of which approximately 91% were detected only once. The ten largest make up about 7% of the sample.

One collaborating source in Seattle enrolled patients during active infection and followed them longitudinally through the course of disease. Whole blood was collected in K2EDTA tubes by collaborating institutions according to the institutions' own protocols. Collaborator samples were shipped for TCRbeta analysis as frozen whole blood, isolated PBMCs, or DNA extracted from either sample type. Broad study findings and their caveats: How much clinical and demographic metadata was included differed by source and by participant, and the metadata was provided uncurated.

A word on this clone: Its cognate antigen has yet to be identified. Per-base qualities were not stored, and no clone one base away is much larger.

In this chain, TRBV11-2 is recombined with TRBJ1-1; TRBD1 is perhaps the D gene, given 6 matching bases. Material for sequencing was peripheral blood. The receptor comes from a woman in her 70s with COVID-19, enrolled during active disease. The CDR3 has the sequence CASSLEDSMNTEAFF. The nucleotides are TGTGCCAGCAGCTTAGAGGACAGCATGAACACTGAAGCTTTCTTT.